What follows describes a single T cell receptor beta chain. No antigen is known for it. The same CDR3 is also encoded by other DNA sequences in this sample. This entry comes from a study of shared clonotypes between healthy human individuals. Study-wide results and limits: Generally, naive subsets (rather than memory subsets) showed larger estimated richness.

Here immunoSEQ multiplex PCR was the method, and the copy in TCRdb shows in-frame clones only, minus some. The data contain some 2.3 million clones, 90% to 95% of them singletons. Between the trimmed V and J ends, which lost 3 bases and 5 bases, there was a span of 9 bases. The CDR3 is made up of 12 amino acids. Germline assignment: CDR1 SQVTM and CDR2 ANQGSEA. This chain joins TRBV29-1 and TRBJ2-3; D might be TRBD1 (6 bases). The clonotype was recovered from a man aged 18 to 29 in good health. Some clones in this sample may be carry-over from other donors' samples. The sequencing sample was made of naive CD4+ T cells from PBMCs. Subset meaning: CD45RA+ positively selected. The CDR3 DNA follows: TGCAGCGTTGATGGGGGCTTAGATACGCAGTATTTT. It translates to CSVDGGLDTQYF.